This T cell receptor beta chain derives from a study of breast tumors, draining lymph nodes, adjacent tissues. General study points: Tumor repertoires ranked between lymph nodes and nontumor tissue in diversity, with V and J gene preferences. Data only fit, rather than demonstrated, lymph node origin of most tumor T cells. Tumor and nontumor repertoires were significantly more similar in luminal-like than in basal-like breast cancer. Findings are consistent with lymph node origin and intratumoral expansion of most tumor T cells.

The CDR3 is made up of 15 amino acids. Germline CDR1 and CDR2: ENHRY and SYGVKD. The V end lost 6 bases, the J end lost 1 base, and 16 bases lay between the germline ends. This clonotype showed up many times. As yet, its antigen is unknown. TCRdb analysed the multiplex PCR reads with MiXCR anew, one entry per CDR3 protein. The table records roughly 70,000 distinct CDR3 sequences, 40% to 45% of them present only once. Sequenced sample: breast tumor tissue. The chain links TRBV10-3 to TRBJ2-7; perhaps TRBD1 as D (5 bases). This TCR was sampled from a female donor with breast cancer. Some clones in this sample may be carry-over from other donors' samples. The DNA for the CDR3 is TGTGCCATCAGCTCAAACCCCGACAGATCCTACGAGCAGTACTTC. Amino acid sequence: CAISSNPDRSYEQYF.